This T cell receptor (beta chain) is from a study of T cell changes during pregnancy in multiple sclerosis. The trim removed 0 bases at V and 2 bases at J, leaving 6 bases unmatched. Germline assignment: CDR1 SGHVS and CDR2 FNYEAQ. This CDR3 contains 16 residues. Here immunoSEQ multiplex PCR was the method, and the copy in TCRdb shows in-frame clones only, minus some. The sample records fewer than 110,000 clones, about 90% being singletons. This TCR was sampled from a female donor with multiple sclerosis, enrolled in a pregnancy study. The sample was peripheral blood, taken after pregnancy. The gene calls are TRBV7-6 and TRBJ2-7; 8 bases fit TRBD1. The CDR3 spells CASSLAPQGAAYEQYF. The CDR3 DNA follows: TGTGCCAGCAGCTTAGCCCCGCAGGGGGCGGCCTACGAGCAGTACTTC.